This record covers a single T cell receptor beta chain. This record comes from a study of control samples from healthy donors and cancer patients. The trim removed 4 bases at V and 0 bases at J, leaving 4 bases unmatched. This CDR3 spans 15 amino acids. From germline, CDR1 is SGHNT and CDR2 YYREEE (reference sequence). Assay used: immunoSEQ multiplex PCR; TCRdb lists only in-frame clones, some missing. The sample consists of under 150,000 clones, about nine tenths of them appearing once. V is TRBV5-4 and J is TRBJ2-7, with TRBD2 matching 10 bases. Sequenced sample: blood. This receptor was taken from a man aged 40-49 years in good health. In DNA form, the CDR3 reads TGTGCCAGCAGCCTCGGACTAGCGGTCTCCTACGAGCAGTACTTC. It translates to CASSLGLAVSYEQYF.